The 29 T cell receptor beta chains below were found in one sample sequenced in a study of T cell responses to AZD1222 COVID-19 vaccine. TCRdb's table, derived via immunoSEQ multiplex PCR, lists solely in-frame clones and lacks some. The data show about 110,000 clones, about 87% seen once. The material sequenced was peripheral blood, taken on day 0 of AZD1222 vaccination. These receptors were taken from an adult in good health.

The genes are TRBV5-1 and TRBJ1-5; D may be TRBD1 (5 bases). Germline CDR1 SGHRS, CDR2 YFSETQ. The V end was cut by 3 bases, the J end by 4 bases, with 14 bases between. This CDR3 spans 15 amino acids. CDR3 sequence reads: CASSSVRWGNQPQHF. As DNA, the CDR3 is TGCGCCAGCAGCTCCGTCCGGTGGGGGAATCAGCCCCAGCATTTT.

This sequence joins TRBV5-1 and TRBJ2-7; D unclear. The CDR3 runs to 14 residues. V lost 1 base, J lost 2 bases, and 10 bases lay in between. CDR1 SGHRS and CDR2 YFSETQ come from the germline V gene. The CDR3 protein is CASSLSASTYEQYF. The CDR3 DNA follows: TGCGCCAGCAGCTTGAGCGCGTCAACCTACGAGCAGTACTTC.

This clone was counted a single time. The V and J genes are TRBV27 and TRBJ2-7; no firm D call. V dropped 2 bases and J dropped 0 bases, with 8 bases sitting between them. The CDR3 is made up of 14 amino acids. The V gene's germline CDR1 is MNHEY and CDR2 SMNVEV (reference sequence). The CDR3 nucleotides are TGTGCCAGCAGTTTAAGGCACAGCTCCTACGAGCAGTACTTC. Translating it yields CASSLRHSSYEQYF.

This rearrangement joins TRBV6-1 to TRBJ2-5; 11 nucleotides match TRBD1. The CDR3 contains 17 residues. CDR1 is MNHNS, CDR2 SASEGT, per germline. V shed 1 base, J shed 4 bases, and the junction held 8 bases outside the gene matches. The CDR3 nucleotides read TGTGCCAGCAGTGAAGATTATCTCGGACAGGGGGCAGAGACCCAGTACTTC. It yields the protein CASSEDYLGQGAETQYF.

This clone was seen only a few times. CDR3 coding DNA: TGTGCCAGCAGCTTTACCAGCAATCAGCCCCAGCATTTT. Its translation is CASSFTSNQPQHF. The gene calls are TRBV7-9 and TRBJ1-5; D gene uncertain. CDR3 length equals 13 residues. The germline gives CDR1 SEHNR, CDR2 FQNEAQ (reference sequence). The V and J ends lost 3 bases and 1 base respectively, with 4 bases between them.

This clone was seen once. The rearrangement links TRBV7-8 to TRBJ2-7; D is ambiguous. The CDR3 covers 12 residues. V lost 0 bases, J lost 11 bases, and 11 bases lay in between. Germline V CDR1 and CDR2: SGHVS, FQNEAQ. The CDR3 is CASSLAGTREYF. As DNA, the CDR3 is TGTGCCAGCAGCTTAGCAGGTACCCGGGAGTACTTC.

This clone was observed a single time. The genes are TRBV30 and TRBJ1-2; D possibly corresponds to TRBD1 (6 bases). The CDR3 runs to 13 residues. Per the germline V gene, CDR1 is GTSNPN and CDR2 is SVGIG (reference sequence). Between the trimmed V and J ends, which lost 1 base and 6 bases, there was a span of 12 bases. The CDR3: CAWSGGQGNGYTF. CDR3 nucleotides: TGTGCCTGGAGTGGGGGGCAGGGAAATGGCTACACCTTC. The variable domain in full, with the rest retrieved from reference TRBV30 and TRBJ1-2, is SQTIHQWPATLVQPVGSPLSLECTVEGTSNPNLYWYRQAAGRGLQLLFYSVGIGQISSEVPQNLSASRPQDRQFILSSKKLLLSDSGFYLCAWSGGQGNGYTFGSGTRLTVV.

This chain links TRBV5-4 with TRBJ2-2; D is tentatively TRBD1 or TRBD2 (5 bases each). V lost 0 bases and J lost 2, with 17 bases in between. This CDR3 contains 18 residues. Germline CDR1 SGHNT, CDR2 YYREEE (reference sequence). The CDR3 DNA sequence: TGTGCCAGCAGCTTGGTTTTGGGGGTGAATGGAAACACCGGGGAGCTGTTTTTT. This sequence encodes CASSLVLGVNGNTGELFF.

The chain links TRBV30 to TRBJ1-2, with 7 bases lining up with TRBD1. CDR1 and CDR2 from the germline V gene are GTSNPN and SVGIG (reference sequence). V lost 0 bases, J lost 7 bases, and 5 bases stayed unmatched. The CDR3 spans 13 residues. DNA for the CDR3: TGTGCCTGGAGTGTCGGAGGGGGCGGTGGCTACACCTTC. Protein: CAWSVGGGGGYTF.

CDR3 amino acids: CASSVVAGVANTGELFF. The DNA of the CDR3 is TGTGCCAGCAGCGTAGTCGCGGGAGTGGCGAACACCGGGGAGCTGTTTTTT. This chain uses TRBV9 with TRBJ2-2; TRBD2 matches at 7 bases. The germline CDR1 and CDR2 sequences are SGDLS and YYNGEE. Trimming removed 0 bases from V and 0 bases from J; junction bases left unmatched: 5. The CDR3 consists of 17 residues.

The J gene is TRBJ2-1, the V gene TRBV29-1, with 13 bases that match TRBD2. V dropped 7 bases and J dropped 6; count of bases not matched to a gene: 3. Germline values: CDR1 SQVTM, CDR2 ANQGSEA. CDR3 length: 13 amino acids. The CDR3: CSAGLAGVNEQFF. The CDR3, as DNA: TGCAGCGCTGGACTAGCGGGAGTCAATGAGCAGTTCTTC.

The rearrangement joins TRBV5-1 to TRBJ1-5, with 8 bases that match TRBD1. The ends lost 0 bases at V and 6 bases at J; junction bases unmatched: 2. This CDR3 region has 14 residues. Looked up from germline, CDR1 is SGHRS and CDR2 is YFSETQ. As DNA, the CDR3 is TGCGCCAGCAGCTTGGGGCAGGGGGCTCAGCCCCAGCATTTT. This codes for CASSLGQGAQPQHF.

The chain is built from TRBV29-1 and TRBJ2-3; a possible D gene is TRBD1 (5 bases). The CDR3 covers 15 residues. V shed 4 bases and J shed 1 base, with 15 bases lying between them. From germline, CDR1 is SQVTM and CDR2 ANQGSEA. The CDR3, as DNA: TGCAGCGTTGGGGGCAAGGGATCGGGCACAGATACGCAGTATTTT. Protein product: CSVGGKGSGTDTQYF.

This chain uses TRBV4-1 with TRBJ1-2; D possibly corresponds to TRBD1 (5 bases). The CDR3 loop spans 17 amino acids. V was cut by 1 base and J by 6 bases, with 21 bases left in between. Looked up from germline, CDR1 is MGHRA and CDR2 is YSYEKL. In nucleotides, the CDR3 is TGCGCCAGCAGCCAAGTGAGGGCCCTCGGGGGGAGGGATGGCTACACCTTC. Its protein product is CASSQVRALGGRDGYTF.

The J gene is TRBJ1-6, the V gene TRBV7-8; D unresolved. Trimming took 6 bases from V and 7 from J, leaving 13 bases between them. The germline V gene has CDR1 SGHVS and CDR2 FQNEAQ. CDR3 length: 14 amino acids. In DNA form, the CDR3 reads TGTGCCAGCAGACTATCTCGGGCAAATTCACCCCTCCACTTT. Translation gives CASRLSRANSPLHF.

This sequence joins TRBV5-4 and TRBJ1-3; D gene ambiguous. Germline V CDR1 and CDR2: SGHNT, YYREEE (reference sequence). Trimming took 2 bases from V and 2 from J, leaving 8 bases between them. The CDR3 is 14 residues long. The CDR3 loop reads CASSLENTGNTIYF. In DNA form, the CDR3 reads TGTGCCAGCAGCTTAGAGAATACTGGAAACACCATATATTTT.

The genes are TRBV2 and TRBJ2-2, with 8 bases matching TRBD1. The V and J ends lost 2 bases and 6 bases, in that order; junction bases with no gene match: 5. CDR1 is SNHLY, CDR2 FYNNEI, per germline. The CDR3 consists of 15 residues. In DNA, the CDR3 is TGTGCCAGCAGTGAACCGGACAGGGCACCCGGGGAGCTGTTTTTT. Protein sequence: CASSEPDRAPGELFF.

The chain links TRBV29-1 to TRBJ1-5, with 7 nucleotides matching TRBD1. Germline loops: CDR1 SQVTM, CDR2 ANQGSEA. The CDR3 contains 14 residues. J gave up 0 bases and V 5 bases, and 4 bases lay outside the gene matches. For the CDR3, the DNA is TGCAGCGTTTCGACAGGGATTAGCAATCAGCCCCAGCATTTT. It translates to CSVSTGISNQPQHF.

The gene calls are TRBV7-2 and TRBJ1-3; no firm D call. Germline V lookup: CDR1 SGHTA, CDR2 FQGNSA. The CDR3 totals 16 residues. Between the trimmed V and J ends, which lost 5 bases and 0 bases, there was a span of 14 bases. CDR3 residues: CASSPPWGGSGNTIYF. For the CDR3, the DNA is TGTGCCAGCAGCCCGCCCTGGGGAGGCTCTGGAAACACCATATATTTT.

V gene TRBV19 combines with J gene TRBJ1-5, with D uncertain. This CDR3 spans 16 amino acids. Trimming removed 4 bases from V and 0 bases from J, with 13 bases in between. Per the germline V gene, CDR1 is LNHDA and CDR2 is SQIVND (reference sequence). The CDR3 nucleotides are TGTGCCAGTAGTAAGATAACAGAACTTAGCAATCAGCCCCAGCATTTT. The encoded protein is CASSKITELSNQPQHF.

The V call is TRBV7-9, the J call TRBJ1-2; D is perhaps TRBD1 (6 bases). CDR3 length: 16 amino acids. CDR1 and CDR2 (germline): SEHNR, FQNEAQ (reference sequence). V was clipped by 5 bases and J by 3 bases, with 19 bases between them. The CDR3 region is CASSPSQGRFDYGYTF. The CDR3 coding sequence is TGTGCCAGCAGCCCAAGCCAGGGGAGGTTCGACTATGGCTACACCTTC.

The CDR3, as DNA: TGTGCCAGCACCCTTGTGACAGGCAGCTCTGGAAACACCATATATTTT. It yields the protein CASTLVTGSSGNTIYF. The gene calls are TRBV7-9 and TRBJ1-3; perhaps TRBD1 as D (6 bases). With 7 bases removed from V and 0 bases from J, the gap between germline ends came to 16 bases. Germline values: CDR1 SEHNR, CDR2 FQNEAQ (reference sequence). The CDR3 consists of 16 residues. Full variable domain (outside the CDR3, taken from reference TRBV7-9 and TRBJ1-3): DTGVSQNPRHKITKRGQNVTFRCDPISEHNRLYWYRQTLGQGPEFLTYFQNEAQLEKSRLLSDRFSAERPKGSFSTLEIQRTEQGDSAMYLCASTLVTGSSGNTIYFGEGSWLTVV.

The V and J genes are TRBV5-6 and TRBJ1-2; no firm D call. Trimming stripped 5 bases from V and 4 bases from J, with 9 bases between. The CDR3 is made up of 12 amino acids. In germline, CDR1 is SGHDT, CDR2 YYEEEE. CDR3 region: CASRLLSYGYTF. The CDR3 region has the DNA TGTGCCAGCAGATTACTGTCCTATGGCTACACCTTC.

The chain joins TRBV29-1 to TRBJ2-1; 8 positions agree with TRBD2. This CDR3 contains 17 residues. Germline CDR1 SQVTM, CDR2 ANQGSEA. V lost 6 bases to trimming and J lost 2 bases; unmatched junction nucleotides: 15. The CDR3 region is CSVGGVAGTAPYNEQFF. The CDR3, as DNA: TGCAGCGTCGGGGGGGTAGCGGGCACCGCTCCCTACAATGAGCAGTTCTTC.

The V call is TRBV13, the J call TRBJ1-5, with D unresolved. Trimming stripped 4 bases from V and 5 bases from J, with 9 bases between. The germline V gene has CDR1 PRHDT and CDR2 FYEKMQ (reference sequence). The CDR3 totals 13 residues. CDR3 protein: CASSSGRDQPQHF. CDR3 coding DNA: TGTGCCAGCAGCTCGGGTCGGGATCAGCCCCAGCATTTT.

J is TRBJ1-2 and V is TRBV9, with D perhaps matching TRBD1 (6 bases). Per the germline V gene, CDR1 is SGDLS and CDR2 is YYNGEE. Trimming pared 4 bases from V and 8 bases from J, leaving 18 bases between. CDR3 size: 14 residues. CDR3 DNA sequence: TGTGCCAGCAGCTCGCTCGGGGGGGCACGCGGCTACACCTTC. Its translation is CASSSLGGARGYTF.

CDR3 sequence: CASSPPGLANTGELFF. CDR3 coding DNA: TGTGCCAGCTCACCACCGGGGTTGGCGAACACCGGGGAGCTGTTTTTT. This rearrangement joins TRBV18 to TRBJ2-2; D unclear. Trimming stripped 0 bases from V and 0 bases from J, with 8 bases between. Germline CDR1 is KGHSH and CDR2 is LQKENI. The CDR3 consists of 16 residues.

The chain links TRBV5-1 to TRBJ1-1, with TRBD1 identical over 7 bases. V lost 3 bases and J lost 1; bases outside the gene matches: 9. Germline V gene lookup returns CDR1 SGHRS and CDR2 YFSETQ. The CDR3 is made up of 16 amino acids. CDR3 sequence: CASSSGADRTNTEAFF. The CDR3, as DNA: TGCGCCAGCAGCTCGGGTGCGGACAGGACGAACACTGAAGCTTTCTTT. Full variable domain (rest looked up from reference TRBV5-1 and TRBJ1-1): KAGVTQTPRYLIKTRGQQVTLSCSPISGHRSVSWYQQTPGQGLQFLFEYFSETQRNKGNFPGRFSGRQFSNSRSEMNVSTLELGDSALYLCASSSGADRTNTEAFFGQGTRLTVV.

The rearrangement uses TRBV6-5 and TRBJ1-4; D is unresolved. Germline V CDR1 and CDR2: MNHEY, SVGAGI. The CDR3 contains 11 residues. Trimming stripped 6 bases from V and 7 bases from J, with 6 bases between. CDR3 sequence (DNA): TGTGCCAGCAGGGGGTTTGAAAAACTGTTTTTT. It is translated as CASRGFEKLFF.